These 10 T cell receptor beta chains originate from one sample sequenced in a study of cytomegalovirus exposure and HLA in healthy donors. Researchers ran the PCR with 60 Vbeta and 13 Jbeta primers. Profiling relied on immunoSEQ multiplex PCR, and the TCRdb table lists in-frame clones only, not all of them. Of tens of thousands of clones listed, about 81% are singletons. The sequenced sample was PBMCs. These receptors were taken from a man aged 45-65 years in good health and CMV-seropositive.

The chain is built from TRBV16 and TRBJ1-2; 9 nucleotides agree with TRBD1. The V and J ends lost 2 bases and 4 bases, in that order; junction bases with no gene match: 11. The V gene's germline CDR1 is KGHSY and CDR2 FQNENV. The CDR3 sequence is 17 residues long. The CDR3 DNA follows: TGTGCCAGCAGCCAAATTGGGACAGGGAAGCTTGCCTATGGCTACACCTTC. It yields the protein CASSQIGTGKLAYGYTF.

The V gene is TRBV27, the J gene TRBJ2-7, with 7 bases lining up with TRBD1. Trimming cost V 4 bases and J 7 bases; bases outside gene matches: 16. Germline V lookup: CDR1 MNHEY, CDR2 SMNVEV (reference sequence). The CDR3 extends over 16 amino acids. CDR3 protein: CASSSLRGRLVGEQYF. As DNA, the CDR3 is TGTGCCAGCAGTTCCCTAAGGGGGCGGCTAGTGGGTGAGCAGTACTTC.

In the case of this clone: An end of the junction differs from the germline gene, which may be a read error. This chain connects TRBV30 to TRBJ2-2; tentatively, D is TRBD2 (5 bases). Per the germline V gene, CDR1 is GTSNPN and CDR2 is SVGIG (reference sequence). This CDR3 contains 17 residues. The CDR3 loop reads CDWSVELQSRNTGELLF. The CDR3 nucleotides are TGTGACTGGAGTGTTGAGTTGCAGTCCCGGAACACCGGGGAGCTGCTTTTT.

This chain uses TRBV7-3 with TRBJ2-7; TRBD2 might be the D (5 bases). Germline assignment: CDR1 SGHTA and CDR2 FQGTGA. The CDR3 extends over 14 amino acids. V was cut by 2 bases and J by 0 bases, with 8 bases left in between. The CDR3 here is CASSLGGPSYEQYF. The CDR3, as DNA: TGTGCCAGCAGCTTAGGAGGTCCCTCCTACGAGCAGTACTTC.

This sequence joins TRBV19 and TRBJ2-1; perhaps TRBD1 as D (6 bases). The CDR3 consists of 15 residues. V lost 4 bases, J lost 0 bases, and 10 bases lay in between. Per the germline V gene, CDR1 is LNHDA and CDR2 is SQIVND (reference sequence). CDR3 sequence (DNA): TGTGCCAGTAGTACCGACAGGAGCTCCTACAATGAGCAGTTCTTC. Translated, it gives CASSTDRSSYNEQFF.

The V call is TRBV6-5, the J call TRBJ2-2; TRBD2 agrees at 8 bases. This CDR3 spans 16 amino acids. Trimming at V came to 4 bases and at J to 1 base, leaving 5 bases not matched to a gene. The germline V gene has CDR1 MNHEY and CDR2 SVGAGI. The CDR3 sequence: CASSFNSGMNTGELFF. The CDR3 nucleotides are TGTGCCAGCAGTTTCAATAGCGGGATGAACACCGGGGAGCTGTTTTTT.

J is TRBJ2-7 and V is TRBV2; 7 nucleotides agree with TRBD1. This CDR3 comprises 14 residues. CDR1 and CDR2 (germline): SNHLY, FYNNEI. The J segment lost 2 bases and the V segment lost 7 bases, leaving 8 bases of the junction unmatched. CDR3 sequence: CASNPDQGAYEQYF. In DNA, the CDR3 is TGTGCCAGCAATCCAGACCAGGGGGCCTACGAGCAGTACTTC.

The V call is TRBV2, the J call TRBJ2-1; TRBD1 matches at 8 bases. The CDR3 runs to 15 residues. Germline-derived CDR1 and CDR2 are SNHLY and FYNNEI. With V trimmed by 6 bases and J by 4 bases, 8 bases remained unmatched. CDR3 residues: CASSGQGARYNEQFF. The CDR3 coding sequence is TGTGCCAGCAGCGGGCAGGGGGCCCGATACAATGAGCAGTTCTTC.

The chain is built from TRBV5-5 and TRBJ2-1; the match to TRBD2 covers 9 bases. CDR3 length: 15 residues. The trim removed 1 base at V and 8 bases at J, leaving 7 bases unmatched. Germline CDR1 reads SGHKS; CDR2 reads YYEKEE (reference sequence). The CDR3 sequence is CASSLQPSGIYEQFF. As DNA, the CDR3 is TGTGCCAGCAGCTTGCAACCTAGCGGGATTTATGAGCAGTTCTTC.

Points on this clone: Sequence at one end of the junction differs from germline and may be a read error. V is TRBV13 and J is TRBJ2-7, with TRBD2 identical over 13 bases. The CDR3 is made up of 15 amino acids. Looked up from germline, CDR1 is PRHDT and CDR2 is FYEKMQ (reference sequence). The CDR3: CASSVGTSGNYEQYF. CDR3 coding DNA: TGTGCCAGCAGCGTAGGGACTAGCGGGAACTACGAGCAGTACTTC.